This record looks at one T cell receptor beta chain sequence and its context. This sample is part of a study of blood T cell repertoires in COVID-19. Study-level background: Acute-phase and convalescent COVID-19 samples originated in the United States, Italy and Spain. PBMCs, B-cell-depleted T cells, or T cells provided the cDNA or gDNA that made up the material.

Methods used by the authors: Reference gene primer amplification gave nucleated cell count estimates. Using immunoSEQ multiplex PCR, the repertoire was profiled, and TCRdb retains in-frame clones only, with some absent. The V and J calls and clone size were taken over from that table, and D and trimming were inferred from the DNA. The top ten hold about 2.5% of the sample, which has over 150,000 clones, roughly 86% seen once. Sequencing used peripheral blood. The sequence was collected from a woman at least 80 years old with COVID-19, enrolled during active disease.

CDR3 DNA: TGTGCCAGCAGACCTACTAGCGGCTACAATGAGCAGTTCTTC. Its protein is CASRPTSGYNEQFF. The chain couples TRBV7-3 to TRBJ2-1; 8 bases are a match to TRBD2. The length of the CDR3 is 14 residues. With 6 bases clipped from V and 3 bases from J, the junction kept 4 bases outside the gene matches. Germline assignment: CDR1 SGHTA and CDR2 FQGTGA.